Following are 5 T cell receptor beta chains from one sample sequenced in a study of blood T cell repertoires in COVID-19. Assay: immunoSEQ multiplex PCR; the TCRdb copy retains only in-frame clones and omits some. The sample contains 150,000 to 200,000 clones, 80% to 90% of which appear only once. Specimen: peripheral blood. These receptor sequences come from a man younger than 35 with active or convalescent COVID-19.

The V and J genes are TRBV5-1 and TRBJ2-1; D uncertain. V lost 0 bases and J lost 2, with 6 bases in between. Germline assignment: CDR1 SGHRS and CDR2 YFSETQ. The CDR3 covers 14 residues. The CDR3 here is CASSLATAYNEQFF. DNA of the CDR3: TGCGCCAGCAGCTTGGCCACAGCCTACAATGAGCAGTTCTTC.

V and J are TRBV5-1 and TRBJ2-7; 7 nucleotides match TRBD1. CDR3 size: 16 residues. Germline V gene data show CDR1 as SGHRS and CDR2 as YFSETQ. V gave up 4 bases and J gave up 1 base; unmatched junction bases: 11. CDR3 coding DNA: TGCGCCAGCAGCCCGAGGACAGGCTCAACATCCTACGAGCAGTACTTC. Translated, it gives CASSPRTGSTSYEQYF.

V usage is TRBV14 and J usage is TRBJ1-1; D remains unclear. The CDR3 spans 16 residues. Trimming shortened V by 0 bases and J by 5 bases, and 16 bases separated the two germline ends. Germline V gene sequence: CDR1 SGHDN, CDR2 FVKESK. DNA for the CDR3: TGTGCCAGCAGCCAAGATCCCCCGGGAAAAGGGACTGAAGCTTTCTTT. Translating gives CASSQDPPGKGTEAFF.

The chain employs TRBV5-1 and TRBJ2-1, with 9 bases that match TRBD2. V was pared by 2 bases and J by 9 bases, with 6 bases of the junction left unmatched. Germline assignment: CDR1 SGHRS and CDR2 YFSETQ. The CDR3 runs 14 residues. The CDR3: CASSLGGSGSEQFF. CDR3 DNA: TGCGCCAGCAGCTTAGGGGGTAGCGGGAGTGAGCAGTTCTTC.

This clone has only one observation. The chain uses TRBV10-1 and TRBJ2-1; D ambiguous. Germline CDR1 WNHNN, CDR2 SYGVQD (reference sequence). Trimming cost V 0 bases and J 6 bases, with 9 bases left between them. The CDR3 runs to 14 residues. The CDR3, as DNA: TGCGCCAGCAGTGAGTCCGCGCCCGTCAATGAGCAGTTCTTC. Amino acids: CASSESAPVNEQFF.